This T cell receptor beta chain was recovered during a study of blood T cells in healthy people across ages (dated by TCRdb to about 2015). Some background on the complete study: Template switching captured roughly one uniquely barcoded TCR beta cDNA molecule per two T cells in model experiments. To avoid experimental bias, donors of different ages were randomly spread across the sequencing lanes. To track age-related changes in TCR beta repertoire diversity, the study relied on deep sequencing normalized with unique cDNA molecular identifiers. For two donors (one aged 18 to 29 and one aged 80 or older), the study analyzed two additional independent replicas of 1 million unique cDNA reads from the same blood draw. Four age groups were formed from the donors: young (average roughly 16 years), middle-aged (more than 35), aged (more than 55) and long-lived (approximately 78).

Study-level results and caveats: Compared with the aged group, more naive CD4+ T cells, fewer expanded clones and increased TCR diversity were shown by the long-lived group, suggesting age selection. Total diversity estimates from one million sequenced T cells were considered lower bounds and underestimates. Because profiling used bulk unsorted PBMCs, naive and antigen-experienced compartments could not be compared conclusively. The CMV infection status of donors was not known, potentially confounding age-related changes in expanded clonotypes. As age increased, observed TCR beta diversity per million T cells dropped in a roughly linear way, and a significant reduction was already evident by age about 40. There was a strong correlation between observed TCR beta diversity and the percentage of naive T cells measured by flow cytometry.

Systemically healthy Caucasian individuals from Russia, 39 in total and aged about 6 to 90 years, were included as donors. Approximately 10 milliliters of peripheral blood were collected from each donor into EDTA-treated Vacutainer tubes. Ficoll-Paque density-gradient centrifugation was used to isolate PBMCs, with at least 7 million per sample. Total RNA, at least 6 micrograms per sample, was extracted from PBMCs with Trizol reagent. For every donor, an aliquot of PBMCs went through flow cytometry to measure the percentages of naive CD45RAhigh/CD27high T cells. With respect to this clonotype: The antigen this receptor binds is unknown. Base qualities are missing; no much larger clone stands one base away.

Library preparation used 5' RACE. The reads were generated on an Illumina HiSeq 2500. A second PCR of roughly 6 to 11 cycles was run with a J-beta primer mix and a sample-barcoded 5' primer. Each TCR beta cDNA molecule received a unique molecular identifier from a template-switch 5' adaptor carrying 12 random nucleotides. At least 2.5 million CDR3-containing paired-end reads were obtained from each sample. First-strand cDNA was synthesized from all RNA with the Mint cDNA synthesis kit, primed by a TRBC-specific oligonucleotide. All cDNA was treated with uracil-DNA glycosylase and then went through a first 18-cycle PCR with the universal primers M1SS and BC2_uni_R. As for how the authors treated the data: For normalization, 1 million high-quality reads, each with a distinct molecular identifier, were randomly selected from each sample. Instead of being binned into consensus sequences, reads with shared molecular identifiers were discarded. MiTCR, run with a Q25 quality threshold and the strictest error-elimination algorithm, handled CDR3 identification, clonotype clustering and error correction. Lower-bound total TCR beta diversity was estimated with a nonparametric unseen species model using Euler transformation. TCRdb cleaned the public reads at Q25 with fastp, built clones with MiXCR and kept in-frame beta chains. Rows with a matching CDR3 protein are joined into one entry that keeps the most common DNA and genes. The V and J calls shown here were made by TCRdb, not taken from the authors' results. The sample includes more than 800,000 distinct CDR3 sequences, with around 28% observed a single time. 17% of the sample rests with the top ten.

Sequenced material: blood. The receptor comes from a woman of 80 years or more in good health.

The nucleotide sequence is given as TGTGCCAGCAGCCCCCAGGGGTCGACAAAGGCTCTATATGGCTACACCTTC. Its translation reads: CASSPQGSTKALYGYTF. The chain couples TRBV7-9 to TRBJ1-2; TRBD1 is possibly the D segment (6 matching bases). The CDR1 and CDR2 encoded by the germline V gene (reference sequence) are SEHNR and FQNEAQ. The CDR3 runs 17 residues from the cysteine to the phenylalanine. Solely the CDR3 DNA is kept, with 51 bases framed from the first base. V drops 5 bases and J drops 5 bases, leaving 24 bases in between.